The sequence of this T cell receptor (beta chain) was determined in a study of T cells in Graves' hyperthyroidism and ophthalmopathy. TCR beta CDR3 regions were amplified from RNA. During a first-round RT-PCR of the TCR CDR3, the HTBI primer set was used. TCRdb processed the multiplex PCR reads anew with MiXCR; each CDR3 protein has one entry. The sample carries 550,000 to 700,000 distinct CDR3 sequences, about 43% recorded once. This clonotype was counted ten times or more. The CDR3 sequence is 14 residues long. V lost 5 bases and J 2 bases, leaving 12 bases between the germline ends. The germline gives CDR1 LNHDA, CDR2 SQIVND (reference sequence).

This sequence was found in an adult woman with Graves' disease, either hyperthyroidism or ophthalmopathy (not recorded which). The V call is TRBV19, the J call TRBJ1-2; weak D call: TRBD1 (6 bases). The material sequenced was peripheral blood or thyroid tissue (not recorded which). The CDR3 sequence is CASSSSGQNYGYTF. The CDR3 nucleotides are TGTGCCAGTAGTTCCTCGGGACAAAACTATGGCTACACCTTC. Together with reference TRBV19 and TRBJ1-2, the CDR3 gives the full variable domain: DGGITQSPKYLFRKEGQNVTLSCEQNLNHDAMYWYRQDPGQGLRLIYYSQIVNDFQKGDIAEGYSVSREKKESFPLTVTSAQKNPTAFYLCASSSSGQNYGYTFGSGTRLTVV.